This is a list of T cell receptor beta chains from one sample in a study of blood T cell repertoires in COVID-19. This table comes from immunoSEQ multiplex PCR, and its TCRdb copy is limited to in-frame clones, with some not included. The profile shows about 220,000 clones, 65% to 90% of them singletons. Sequenced material: peripheral blood. These receptors all come from a woman in her seventies with COVID-19, enrolled during active disease. The CDR3 runs from the conserved cysteine through the conserved F or W. Fields, in order: J gene, clone size, V gene, D gene, CDR3 DNA, CDR3 protein. A D gene is named only where the DNA matches it firmly. Clone size is stated in some rows and not others, as once, few, many or a class when expanded.

J gene: TRBJ1-1
clone size: NA
V gene: TRBV5-1
D gene: NA
CDR3 DNA: TGCGCCAGCAGCTTGACAGAACCCAGCGCGGGGGCTTTCTTT
CDR3 protein: CASSLTEPSAGAFF

J gene: TRBJ2-7
clone size: NA
V gene: TRBV4-3
D gene: TRBD2
CDR3 DNA: TGCGCCAGCAGCCAAGGGACTAGCGTAGCCTACGAGCAGTACTTC
CDR3 protein: CASSQGTSVAYEQYF

J gene: TRBJ1-2
clone size: NA
V gene: TRBV19
D gene: NA
CDR3 DNA: TGTGCCAGTAGTATACTGGGGGCGTCCTATGGCTACACCTTC
CDR3 protein: CASSILGASYGYTF

J gene: TRBJ2-3
clone size: NA
V gene: TRBV5-1
D gene: NA
CDR3 DNA: TGCGCCAGCAGCAAGGGGGGGGCCGGCACAGATACGCAGTATTTT
CDR3 protein: CASSKGGAGTDTQYF

J gene: TRBJ2-7
clone size: NA
V gene: TRBV6-2/TRBV6-3
D gene: NA
CDR3 DNA: TGTGCCAGCAGTTCACAGGGCTACGAGCAGTACTTC
CDR3 protein: CASSSQGYEQYF

J gene: TRBJ1-5
clone size: few
V gene: TRBV15
D gene: NA
CDR3 DNA: TGTGCCACCAGCAGAGAGACCGCAGGAAATCAGCCCCAGCATTTT
CDR3 protein: CATSRETAGNQPQHF

J gene: TRBJ1-1
clone size: NA
V gene: TRBV6-5
D gene: TRBD1
CDR3 DNA: TGTGCCAGCAGACAGGGGAAGAACACTGAAGCTTTCTTT
CDR3 protein: CASRQGKNTEAFF

J gene: TRBJ1-5
clone size: NA
V gene: TRBV6-5
D gene: NA
CDR3 DNA: TGTGCCAGCAGTTCCACAGGGCCGGGTACCCAGCATTTT
CDR3 protein: CASSSTGPGTQHF

J gene: TRBJ1-4
clone size: few
V gene: TRBV5-6
D gene: NA
CDR3 DNA: TGTGCCAGCAGCTTGGACAGCTCTAATGAAAAACTGTTTTTT
CDR3 protein: CASSLDSSNEKLFF

J gene: TRBJ1-1
clone size: NA
V gene: TRBV5-1
D gene: NA
CDR3 DNA: TGCGCCAGCAGACCCCTGGGTGGGCCATTTGAAGCTTTCTTT
CDR3 protein: CASRPLGGPFEAFF

J gene: TRBJ1-2
clone size: few
V gene: TRBV7-2
D gene: TRBD1
CDR3 DNA: TGTGCCAGCAGCATACAGGGGGCCTTTGGCTACACCTTC
CDR3 protein: CASSIQGAFGYTF

J gene: TRBJ1-1
clone size: NA
V gene: TRBV7-8
D gene: TRBD1
CDR3 DNA: TGTGCCAGCAGCCAGGGACAGGGGGCTCCGAATTCTGAAGCTTTCTTT
CDR3 protein: CASSQGQGAPNSEAFF

J gene: TRBJ2-7
clone size: NA
V gene: TRBV10-3
D gene: TRBD1
CDR3 DNA: TGTGCCATTCGGGACAGGGTCACCTACGAGCAGTACTTC
CDR3 protein: CAIRDRVTYEQYF

J gene: TRBJ1-1
clone size: few
V gene: TRBV27
D gene: TRBD1
CDR3 DNA: TGTGCCAGCAGTTCCTTCAGGGGGCAAGCTTTCTTT
CDR3 protein: CASSSFRGQAFF

J gene: TRBJ2-5
clone size: NA
V gene: TRBV7-3
D gene: NA
CDR3 DNA: TGTGCCAGCAGCCCAGGACTGGCCGAGACCCAGTACTTC
CDR3 protein: CASSPGLAETQYF

J gene: TRBJ1-2
clone size: NA
V gene: TRBV11-3
D gene: NA
CDR3 DNA: TGTGCCAGCAGCTTTACAGATAACTATGGCTACACCTTC
CDR3 protein: CASSFTDNYGYTF

J gene: TRBJ2-7
clone size: NA
V gene: TRBV5-5
D gene: TRBD1
CDR3 DNA: TGTGCCAGCAGCTTGGATGGGACAGGGACCGAGCAGTACTTC
CDR3 protein: CASSLDGTGTEQYF

J gene: TRBJ2-7
clone size: NA
V gene: TRBV6-5
D gene: NA
CDR3 DNA: TGTGCCAGTGGTGTGGACAGCGCAACTTGGGAGCAGTACTTC
CDR3 protein: CASGVDSATWEQYF

J gene: TRBJ2-7
clone size: NA
V gene: TRBV7-2
D gene: TRBD1
CDR3 DNA: TGTGCCAGCAGCTTAACAACAGGGGGCGGAGAGCAGTACTTC
CDR3 protein: CASSLTTGGGEQYF

J gene: TRBJ2-3
clone size: few
V gene: TRBV6-5
D gene: TRBD2
CDR3 DNA: TGTGCCATAGGTTCCGGGGGGGGCACAGATACGCAGTATTTT
CDR3 protein: CAIGSGGGTDTQYF

J gene: TRBJ1-4
clone size: NA
V gene: TRBV11-2
D gene: TRBD1
CDR3 DNA: TGTGCCAGTCCCGGACAGGGATTCTTAAAACTGTTTTTT
CDR3 protein: CASPGQGFLKLFF

J gene: TRBJ1-1
clone size: NA
V gene: TRBV2
D gene: NA
CDR3 DNA: TGTGCCAGCGTCAGGGTACGAGAAACTGAAGCTTTCTTT
CDR3 protein: CASVRVRETEAFF

J gene: TRBJ1-1
clone size: NA
V gene: TRBV18
D gene: TRBD1
CDR3 DNA: TGTGCCAGCTCACCACTCACAGGGGCGCTGGGGTTAAACACTGAAGCTTTCTTT
CDR3 protein: CASSPLTGALGLNTEAFF

J gene: TRBJ2-5
clone size: NA
V gene: TRBV4-2
D gene: NA
CDR3 DNA: TGTGCCAGCAGCCAAGCCCGGGACACTATACAAGAGACCCAGTACTTC
CDR3 protein: CASSQARDTIQETQYF

J gene: TRBJ1-6
clone size: NA
V gene: TRBV5-4
D gene: TRBD1
CDR3 DNA: TGTGCCAGCAGCCCTGGACAGGGATATAATTCACCCCTCCACTTT
CDR3 protein: CASSPGQGYNSPLHF

J gene: TRBJ2-1
clone size: NA
V gene: TRBV13
D gene: NA
CDR3 DNA: TGTGCCAGCAGCCAAGGACTACGCCCCTACAATGAGCAGTTCTTC
CDR3 protein: CASSQGLRPYNEQFF

J gene: TRBJ1-1
clone size: NA
V gene: TRBV25-1
D gene: NA
CDR3 DNA: TGTGCCAGCAGTGAATCGCAAGCCCGGACTGAAGCTTTCTTT
CDR3 protein: CASSESQARTEAFF

J gene: TRBJ1-6
clone size: NA
V gene: TRBV2
D gene: TRBD1
CDR3 DNA: TGTGCCAGCAGGGACAGGGGGCCTGATAATTCACCCCTCCACTTT
CDR3 protein: CASRDRGPDNSPLHF

J gene: TRBJ2-7
clone size: NA
V gene: TRBV24-1
D gene: NA
CDR3 DNA: TGTGCCACCAGTGATTCTGGGGAGGACGAGCAGTACTTC
CDR3 protein: CATSDSGEDEQYF

J gene: TRBJ2-5
clone size: NA
V gene: TRBV7-3
D gene: TRBD1
CDR3 DNA: TGTGCCAGCAGCTTAACTCGGGACAGATCAGAGACCCAGTACTTC
CDR3 protein: CASSLTRDRSETQYF

J gene: TRBJ1-4
clone size: NA
V gene: TRBV6-2/TRBV6-3
D gene: TRBD1
CDR3 DNA: TGTGCCAGCAGTTACGGGGCCGGGACAGTAACTAATGAAAAACTGTTTTTT
CDR3 protein: CASSYGAGTVTNEKLFF

J gene: TRBJ2-3
clone size: NA
V gene: TRBV7-3
D gene: TRBD2
CDR3 DNA: TGTGCCAGCAGCTTAACTCAGCGGGGGGGCATCGATACGCAGTATTTT
CDR3 protein: CASSLTQRGGIDTQYF

J gene: TRBJ1-5
clone size: once
V gene: TRBV18
D gene: NA
CDR3 DNA: TGTGCCAGCTCACCAGGGCCAGGGGATCAGCCCCAGCATTTT
CDR3 protein: CASSPGPGDQPQHF

J gene: TRBJ2-1
clone size: NA
V gene: TRBV7-6
D gene: TRBD2
CDR3 DNA: TGTGCCAGCAGCTTCCCGGGACTAGCTCACAATGAGCAGTTCTTC
CDR3 protein: CASSFPGLAHNEQFF

J gene: TRBJ1-2
clone size: few
V gene: TRBV5-6
D gene: NA
CDR3 DNA: TGTGCCAGCACCTGGAGACAGGTCTGGCAGGGTGGCTACACCTTC
CDR3 protein: CASTWRQVWQGGYTF

J gene: TRBJ2-3
clone size: NA
V gene: TRBV11-3
D gene: TRBD1
CDR3 DNA: TGTGCCAGCAGCTTAGAGCTGGTACTAACCGGGACAGGGTCAGATACGCAGTATTTT
CDR3 protein: CASSLELVLTGTGSDTQYF

J gene: TRBJ2-7
clone size: NA
V gene: TRBV15
D gene: TRBD1
CDR3 DNA: TGTGCCACCAGCAGAGTCCCCGGGACAGCCTACGAGCAGTACTTC
CDR3 protein: CATSRVPGTAYEQYF

J gene: TRBJ2-5
clone size: once
V gene: TRBV15
D gene: NA
CDR3 DNA: TGTGCCACCAGGCGGGGTGCCGGGGAGACCCAGTACTTC
CDR3 protein: CATRRGAGETQYF

J gene: TRBJ2-5
clone size: NA
V gene: TRBV3-1/TRBV3-2
D gene: TRBD2
CDR3 DNA: TGTGCCAGCAGTCAACAGCGGGGCCGGGAGACCCAGTACTTC
CDR3 protein: CASSQQRGRETQYF

J gene: TRBJ1-6
clone size: once
V gene: TRBV6-5
D gene: NA
CDR3 DNA: TGTGCCAGCAGAACCAACAAACGGGGTTCACCCCTCCACTTT
CDR3 protein: CASRTNKRGSPLHF

J gene: TRBJ1-5
clone size: NA
V gene: TRBV27
D gene: NA
CDR3 DNA: TGTGCCAGCAGTTTATCTGGAGGCCCCCCCCAGCATTTT
CDR3 protein: CASSLSGGPPQHF

J gene: TRBJ2-7
clone size: NA
V gene: TRBV6-2/TRBV6-3
D gene: TRBD1
CDR3 DNA: TGTGCCAGCAGCCCAGGGGGTGGTTACGAGCAGTACTTC
CDR3 protein: CASSPGGGYEQYF

J gene: TRBJ1-2
clone size: once
V gene: TRBV3-1/TRBV3-2
D gene: TRBD1
CDR3 DNA: TGTGCCAGCAGCCAAGATATAGGGACAGGGACCCCTTGGAGCTACACCTTC
CDR3 protein: CASSQDIGTGTPWSYTF

J gene: TRBJ2-7
clone size: NA
V gene: TRBV5-1
D gene: NA
CDR3 DNA: TGCGCCAGCAGCTTGGGGGGGCTAAGCTACGAGCAGTACTTC
CDR3 protein: CASSLGGLSYEQYF

J gene: TRBJ1-6
clone size: NA
V gene: TRBV6-2/TRBV6-3
D gene: NA
CDR3 DNA: TGTGCCAGCACCCCTCTCAGGAATAATTCACCCCTCCACTTT
CDR3 protein: CASTPLRNNSPLHF

J gene: TRBJ1-4
clone size: NA
V gene: TRBV19
D gene: NA
CDR3 DNA: TGTGCCAGTAGTATCGGACTCACCGGGGGAAAACTGTTTTTT
CDR3 protein: CASSIGLTGGKLFF